This entry lists 27 T cell receptor beta chains sequenced from one sample in a study of blood T cells in healthy people across ages (dated by TCRdb to between 2014 and 2016). Library prep was done by 5' RACE. TCRdb lists the instrument as Illumina HiSeq 2500. The second PCR ran for about 6 to 11 cycles and used a J-beta primer mix along with a sample-barcoded 5' primer. TCRdb reran the public reads through fastp at Q25 and MiXCR, keeping productive beta chains. Under each unique CDR3 protein, matching rows form one entry showing the most common genes and DNA. Counted in this sample were 630,000 or so distinct CDR3 sequences; approximately 30% of them appeared once. The biggest ten clones account for 15% to 19% of the sample. The sample comprised blood. These receptors were obtained from an elderly woman in good health.

J is TRBJ2-1 and V is TRBV27; D not certain. Germline CDR1 is MNHEY and CDR2 is SMNVEV (reference sequence). The CDR3 is made up of 13 amino acids. V was cut by 3 bases and J by 5 bases, with 8 bases left in between. The CDR3 DNA sequence: TGTGCCAGCAGTTTCTCCAGACACAATGAGCAGTTCTTC. Amino acids: CASSFSRHNEQFF.

The V gene is TRBV5-1, the J gene TRBJ2-1; a weak D match, TRBD2 (7 bases). CDR1 and CDR2 (germline): SGHRS, YFSETQ. Trimming took off 2 bases at V and 8 bases at J, with 20 bases between the two ends. CDR3 length: 16 amino acids. The CDR3 DNA is TGCGCCAGCAGCTTCGGGGGGCCGGCCTCGACGGATGAGCAGTTCTTC. This codes for CASSFGGPASTDEQFF.

This rearrangement joins TRBV9 to TRBJ2-7; tentative D call: TRBD2 (6 bases). Germline V gene sequence: CDR1 SGDLS, CDR2 YYNGEE. Trimming took 3 bases from V and 6 from J, leaving 13 bases between them. CDR3 length: 13 residues. CDR3 protein: CASSAGESIEQYF. The CDR3, as DNA: TGTGCCAGCAGCGCGGGAGAGAGCATCGAGCAGTACTTC.

There are a few counts of this clonotype. V is TRBV5-8 and J is TRBJ2-1, with TRBD1 matching over 8 bases. The V and J ends lost 2 bases and 4 bases, in that order; junction bases with no gene match: 8. CDR3 length equals 16 residues. Germline lookup yields CDR1 SGHTS and CDR2 YDEGEE. The chain's CDR3 is CASSLDTGTGYNEQFF. CDR3 DNA sequence: TGTGCCAGCAGCTTAGATACCGGGACAGGATACAATGAGCAGTTCTTC.

The chain carries TRBV6-5 and TRBJ2-5; TRBD2 matches at 7 bases. The J call may be mistaken, given a closer DNA end match to TRBJ2-7. The CDR3 sequence is 15 residues long. CDR1 and CDR2 (germline): MNHEY, SVGAGI. The CDR3 loop reads CASSWGGSITYEQYF. The CDR3 DNA is TGTGCCAGCAGTTGGGGGGGGAGTATAACCTACGAGCAGTACTTC.

This clonotype was counted many times. CDR3 loop: CSARGPGLAGGIYEQYF. As DNA, the CDR3 is TGCAGTGCTAGAGGACCAGGACTAGCGGGGGGGATCTACGAGCAGTACTTC. The V and J genes are TRBV20-1 and TRBJ2-7; 15 nucleotides align to TRBD2. CDR3 size: 17 residues. The germline CDR1 and CDR2 sequences are DFQATT and SNEGSKA (reference sequence). V gave up 1 base and J gave up 3 bases; unmatched junction bases: 7.

To note about this clonotype: Given a much more abundant clone one base away, this may be a read error. The rearrangement links TRBV28 to TRBJ2-6, with D tentatively TRBD1 (5 bases). Germline lookup yields CDR1 MDHEN and CDR2 SYDVKM. This CDR3 is 14 amino acids long. The CDR3 DNA is TGTGCCAGCAGCCATGGTGTAGGGGCCAACGTCCGGACTTTC. Translating gives CASSHGVGANVRTF.

This clonotype was counted only a few times. Its ends do not fully match the called genes, so a read error is possible. This sequence joins TRBV7-2 and TRBJ1-3; perhaps TRBD1 as D (6 bases). Germline V CDR1 and CDR2: SGHTA, FQGNSA. The CDR3 has 14 residues. CDR3 region: CASSLRTAGNTIYF. CDR3 nucleotides: TGTGCCAGCAGCTTAAGGACAGCTGGAAATACCATATATTTT.

J is TRBJ1-2 and V is TRBV28, with TRBD1 matching over 8 bases. V was pared by 11 bases and J by 6 bases, with 11 bases of the junction left unmatched. The CDR3 is made up of 13 amino acids. Germline CDR1 MDHEN, CDR2 SYDVKM. CDR3 protein: CACKARQGNGYTF. The CDR3 region has the DNA TGTGCCTGCAAAGCTCGACAGGGGAATGGCTACACCTTC.

There are a few counts of this clonotype. The chain links TRBV18 to TRBJ1-5, with D maybe TRBD1 (6 bases). With 8 bases removed from V and 0 bases from J, the gap between germline ends came to 11 bases. The germline CDR1 and CDR2 sequences are KGHSH and LQKENI. CDR3 size: 14 residues. This CDR3 is CASSQGNSNQPQHF. The CDR3 DNA follows: TGTGCCAGCAGCCAGGGGAATAGCAATCAGCCCCAGCATTTT.

V is TRBV7-8 and J is TRBJ2-7, with D unresolved. V was cut by 4 bases and J by 1 base, with 8 bases left in between. CDR1 and CDR2 from the germline V gene are SGHVS and FQNEAQ. This CDR3 has 13 amino acids. DNA of the CDR3: TGTGCCAGCAGCTCGGACCTTTCCTACGAGCAGTACTTC. This encodes CASSSDLSYEQYF.

This clonotype showed up many times. CDR3 bases: TGTGCCAGCTCACCACAATCAACAGGGGCGTACAATGAGCAGTTCTTC. Its translation is CASSPQSTGAYNEQFF. The rearrangement uses TRBV18 and TRBJ2-1; 7 bases are shared with TRBD1. The CDR3 consists of 16 residues. Unmatched junction bases numbered 7, after V lost 1 base and J lost 4 bases. Germline V gene lookup returns CDR1 KGHSH and CDR2 LQKENI.

This clonotype has a handful of counts. The V and J genes are TRBV5-5 and TRBJ1-4; 9 nucleotides agree with TRBD1. This CDR3 has 14 amino acids. Per germline, CDR1 SGHKS and CDR2 YYEKEE (reference sequence). The ends lost 2 bases at V and 8 bases at J; junction bases unmatched: 4. CDR3 in DNA: TGTGCCAGCAGCTTAGGGACAGGGTTCGAAAAACTGTTTTTT. This encodes CASSLGTGFEKLFF.

This clonotype occurred many times. J is TRBJ2-3 and V is TRBV5-4; no reliable D call. Germline V gene sequence: CDR1 SGHNT, CDR2 YYREEE (reference sequence). V lost 2 bases and J lost 3, with 13 bases in between. This CDR3 comprises 15 residues. Here the CDR3 DNA reads TGTGCCAGCAGCTTTGGCACCCAAAGGACAGATACGCAGTATTTT. This gives the protein CASSFGTQRTDTQYF.

With regard to this clonotype: This may be a read error, as it is one base from a much larger clone. The chain has TRBV6-1 and TRBJ1-2; D remains ambiguous. The CDR3 is 15 residues long. Germline V CDR1 and CDR2: MNHNS, SASEGT. With 10 bases removed from V and 0 bases from J, the gap between germline ends came to 18 bases. CDR3 residues: CAISRGAGANYGYTF. The CDR3 DNA reads TGTGCCATCTCACGGGGTGCAGGAGCTAACTATGGCTACACCTTC.

On this clonotype itself: With a much larger clone just one base away, this may be a read error. The chain employs TRBV20-1 and TRBJ1-1; D not resolved. The V gene's germline CDR1 is DFQATT and CDR2 SNEGSKA (reference sequence). The ends were cut back, 3 bases at V and 8 bases at J, with 13 bases in the middle. This CDR3 has 12 amino acids. The CDR3 sequence: CSARVGMVEAFF. The CDR3 DNA reads as TGCAGTGCTAGGGTAGGGATGGTAGAAGCTTTCTTT.

This clonotype has just a few counts. Given a much more abundant clone one base away, this may be a read error. This rearrangement joins TRBV24-1 to TRBJ2-1; 7 bases line up with TRBD2. Germline V gene data show CDR1 as KGHDR and CDR2 as SFDVKD. The CDR3 extends over 17 amino acids. The V gene end was trimmed by 3 bases and the J gene end by 5 bases; junction bases not matched to a gene: 12. This CDR3 reads CATSDPEPLAFNNEQFF. CDR3 sequence (DNA): TGTGCCACCAGTGATCCTGAGCCACTAGCGTTTAACAATGAGCAGTTCTTC.

There are many counts of this clonotype. The J gene is TRBJ2-1, the V gene TRBV4-3; no reliable D call. Germline lookup yields CDR1 LGHNA and CDR2 YSLEER. The ends were cut back, 0 bases at V and 12 bases at J, with 12 bases in the middle. This CDR3 is built from 13 residues. In DNA, the CDR3 is TGCGCCAGCAGCCAAGATCGTGAAGGACGGCAGTTCTTC. Amino acid sequence: CASSQDREGRQFF.

The rearrangement joins TRBV5-5 to TRBJ1-1; TRBD1 agrees at 7 bases. The germline CDR1 and CDR2 sequences are SGHKS and YYEKEE (reference sequence). After removal of 3 bases from V and 5 bases from J, the junction contained 10 bases not matched to a gene. This CDR3 spans 15 amino acids. The CDR3 loop reads CASSWSRQGRTEAFF. The DNA for the CDR3 is TGTGCCAGCAGCTGGAGTCGACAGGGTAGAACTGAAGCTTTCTTT.

This clonotype has ten or more counts. This chain joins TRBV5-1 and TRBJ2-1; either TRBD1 or TRBD2 may supply D (5 bases each). CDR3 length equals 15 residues. V was shortened by 2 bases and J by 2 bases, with 11 bases between the two germline ends. The V gene's germline CDR1 is SGHRS and CDR2 YFSETQ. CDR3 protein: CASSFTGTAYNEQFF. CDR3 nucleotide sequence: TGCGCCAGCAGCTTTACCGGGACGGCCTACAATGAGCAGTTCTTC.

This clonotype was observed a handful of times. This chain connects TRBV30 to TRBJ1-5; D may be TRBD1 (6 bases). The germline CDR1 and CDR2 sequences are GTSNPN and SVGIG (reference sequence). The CDR3 is 17 residues long. Trimming removed 0 bases from V and 7 bases from J, with 22 bases in between. CDR3 residues: CAWSVRGGARVGQPQHF. Here the CDR3 DNA reads TGTGCCTGGAGTGTACGGGGGGGCGCGCGGGTTGGGCAGCCCCAGCATTTT.

This clonotype was counted many times. V gene TRBV9 combines with J gene TRBJ1-5, with D unresolved. CDR3 length: 15 residues. The V end was cut by 0 bases, the J end by 0 bases, with 7 bases between. Germline CDR1 is SGDLS and CDR2 is YYNGEE. The DNA for the CDR3 is TGTGCCAGCAGCGTAGGAGTTAATAGCAATCAGCCCCAGCATTTT. It codes for CASSVGVNSNQPQHF.

The chain combines TRBV7-2 with TRBJ1-1, with TRBD1 matching over 10 bases. Germline V CDR1 and CDR2: SGHTA, FQGNSA. This CDR3 has 17 residues. V dropped 2 bases and J dropped 4; count of bases not matched to a gene: 10. CDR3 sequence (DNA): TGTGCCAGCAGCTTACGACAGGGGGCGAGTAGCGGCACTGAAGCTTTCTTT. Its protein is CASSLRQGASSGTEAFF.

This clonotype was detected only once. This clone may be a read error of a much larger clone one base away. The chain couples TRBV6-2 or TRBV6-3 to TRBJ1-2; perhaps TRBD1 as D (5 bases). The CDR3 runs 14 residues. Per germline, CDR1 MNHEY and CDR2 SVGEGT. In DNA form, the CDR3 reads TGTGCCAGCAAGAAAGGGGACTCGTACTATGGCTACGCCTTC. This codes for CASKKGDSYYGYAF.

This clonotype has just a few counts. V is TRBV20-1 and J is TRBJ1-1, with unresolved D. Trimming stripped 1 base from V and 2 bases from J, with 14 bases between. The germline gives CDR1 DFQATT, CDR2 SNEGSKA (reference sequence). The CDR3 extends over 15 amino acids. The CDR3 coding sequence is TGCAGTGCTAGAGTCGAGACGGGAGGCAACACTGAAGCTTTCTTT. Translated, it gives CSARVETGGNTEAFF.

V is TRBV9 and J is TRBJ2-1; D not certain. V gave up 2 bases and J gave up 0 bases, with 12 bases separating them. CDR3 length equals 16 residues. In germline, CDR1 is SGDLS, CDR2 YYNGEE. The DNA for the CDR3 is TGTGCCAGCAGCGTCGAAGTCCCAGTCTCCTACAATGAGCAGTTCTTC. Amino acids: CASSVEVPVSYNEQFF.

The CDR3 coding sequence is TGCGCCAGCAGCTTGGGTAGTAGCGGGAGCTCCTACAATGAGCAGTTCTTC. Translated, it gives CASSLGSSGSSYNEQFF. The chain couples TRBV5-1 to TRBJ2-1, with TRBD2 identical over 9 bases. The CDR3 is 17 residues long. The germline V gene encodes CDR1 SGHRS and CDR2 YFSETQ. V was pared by 0 bases and J by 0 bases, with 4 bases of the junction left unmatched.